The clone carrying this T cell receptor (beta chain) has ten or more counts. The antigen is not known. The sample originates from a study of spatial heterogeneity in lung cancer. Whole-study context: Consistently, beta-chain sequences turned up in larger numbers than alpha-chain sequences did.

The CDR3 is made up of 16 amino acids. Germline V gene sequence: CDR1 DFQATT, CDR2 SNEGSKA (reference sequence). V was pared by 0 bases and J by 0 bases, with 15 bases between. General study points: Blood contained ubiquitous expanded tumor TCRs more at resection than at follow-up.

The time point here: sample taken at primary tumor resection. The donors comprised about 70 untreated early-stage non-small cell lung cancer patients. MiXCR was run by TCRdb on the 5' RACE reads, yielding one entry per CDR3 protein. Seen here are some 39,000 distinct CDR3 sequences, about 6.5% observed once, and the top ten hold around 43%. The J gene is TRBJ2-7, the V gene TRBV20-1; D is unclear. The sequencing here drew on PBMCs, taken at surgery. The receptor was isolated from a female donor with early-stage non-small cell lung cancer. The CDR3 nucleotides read TGCAGTGCTAGAGATGGGAAAGAATCACACTCCTACGAGCAGTACTTC. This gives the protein CSARDGKESHSYEQYF.